The 16 T cell receptor beta chains listed next were all sequenced from one sample in a study of T cells in Graves' hyperthyroidism and ophthalmopathy. RNA transcripts provided the source from which TCR beta CDR3 regions were amplified. Using the HTBI primer set, a first-round RT-PCR was run on the TCR CDR3. TCRdb re-called the multiplex PCR reads with MiXCR, one entry per CDR3 protein. The sample carries around 700,000 distinct CDR3 sequences, 18% recorded once. Sample: blood. The source is a woman in her forties or fifties with Graves' hyperthyroidism that later progressed to Graves' ophthalmopathy.

This clonotype was picked up many times. V and J are TRBV27 and TRBJ2-5; D tentatively reads TRBD1 or TRBD2 (5 bases each). CDR1 is MNHEY, CDR2 SMNVEV, per germline (reference sequence). This CDR3 is built from 16 residues. V was shortened by 6 bases and J by 2 bases, with 19 bases between the two germline ends. CDR3 bases: TGTGCCAGCAGCTCCCCGGGGCTAGAAGCTCAAGAGACCCAGTACTTC. It is translated as CASSSPGLEAQETQYF.

This clonotype has a count of ten or more. The chain uses TRBV7-8 and TRBJ2-7, with TRBD2 matching 9 bases. V gave up 2 bases and J gave up 6 bases; unmatched junction bases: 14. This CDR3 spans 17 amino acids. The germline V gene has CDR1 SGHVS and CDR2 FQNEAQ. CDR3 coding DNA: TGTGCCAGCAGCTTAAAAGGGGCTAGCGGGGTTTCCCTCGAGCAGTACTTC. The encoded protein is CASSLKGASGVSLEQYF.

This clonotype was observed many times. The chain combines TRBV5-1 with TRBJ1-4; perhaps TRBD1 as D (5 bases). V lost 0 bases to trimming and J lost 6 bases, with 12 bases between them. The length of the CDR3 is 15 residues. Germline V gives CDR1 SGHRS, CDR2 YFSETQ. DNA for the CDR3: TGCGCCAGCAGCTTGGCCCGGACACGGGATGAAAAACTGTTTTTT. Translation gives CASSLARTRDEKLFF. Supplemented by reference TRBV5-1 and TRBJ1-4, the full variable domain reads KAGVTQTPRYLIKTRGQQVTLSCSPISGHRSVSWYQQTPGQGLQFLFEYFSETQRNKGNFPGRFSGRQFSNSRSEMNVSTLELGDSALYLCASSLARTRDEKLFFGSGTQLSVL.

The table lists this clonotype with many counts. V gene TRBV11-2 combines with J gene TRBJ1-1, with a weak D call TRBD1 (6 bases). Germline V gene sequence: CDR1 SGHAT, CDR2 FQNNGV. The CDR3 loop spans 15 amino acids. V lost 3 bases, J lost 0 bases, and 11 bases lay in between. The DNA of the CDR3 is TGTGCCAGCAGCTTCCGGCAGGGGATGAACACTGAAGCTTTCTTT. This gives the protein CASSFRQGMNTEAFF.

This chain uses TRBV6-2 or TRBV6-3 with TRBJ2-7; 11 bases agree with TRBD1. Germline CDR1 and CDR2: MNHEY and SVGEGT. The CDR3 length is 17 residues. J lost 1 base, V lost 1 base, and 6 bases had no gene match. CDR3 protein: CASSYFPGQGVSYEQYF. CDR3 bases: TGTGCCAGCAGTTACTTCCCGGGACAGGGGGTGTCCTACGAGCAGTACTTC.

This clonotype was seen a few times. The chain couples TRBV7-9 to TRBJ1-1, with a tentative D call TRBD1 (5 bases). The length of the CDR3 is 14 residues. CDR1 and CDR2 (germline): SEHNR, FQNEAQ (reference sequence). The V end was cut by 3 bases, the J end by 4 bases, with 12 bases between. CDR3 in DNA: TGTGCCAGCAGCTTGGCATTGGGGGGCACTGAAGCTTTCTTT. Encoded protein: CASSLALGGTEAFF.

This clonotype was counted many times. This chain joins TRBV3-1 and TRBJ2-5; weak D call: TRBD2 (7 bases). The germline gives CDR1 LGHDT, CDR2 YNNKEL (reference sequence). Trimming cost V 5 bases and J 1 base, with 14 bases left between them. The CDR3 loop spans 15 amino acids. The CDR3 sequence is CASSIRRGAQETQYF. CDR3 DNA sequence: TGTGCCAGCAGCATCCGACGGGGGGCCCAAGAGACCCAGTACTTC.

The CDR3 region has the DNA TGTGCCAGCAGTTTATCTGGGACCATCTCCTACGAGCAGTACTTC. Translated, it gives CASSLSGTISYEQYF. This chain joins TRBV27 and TRBJ2-7; D may correspond to TRBD1 or TRBD2 (5 bases each). Trimming removed 0 bases from V and 0 bases from J, with 9 bases in between. The CDR3 consists of 15 residues. The germline CDR1 and CDR2 sequences are MNHEY and SMNVEV (reference sequence).

This clonotype was observed a few times. This chain links TRBV3-1 with TRBJ1-2, with 9 bases matching TRBD1. Germline loops: CDR1 LGHDT, CDR2 YNNKEL (reference sequence). The junction had 8 bases not matched to a gene; V was cut back by 4 bases and J by 14 bases. The CDR3 covers 12 residues. The DNA of the CDR3 is TGTGCCAGCAGCCCATCCGGGACAGGGAGAACCTTC. Encoded protein: CASSPSGTGRTF.

Ten or more counts support this clonotype. The chain employs TRBV12-3 or TRBV12-4 and TRBJ1-1; TRBD1 aligns across 9 bases. Germline trimming cut 6 bases from V and 11 bases from J; bases unmatched to any gene: 10. The CDR3 has 13 amino acids. DNA of the CDR3: TGTGCCAGCAGCCAAACAGGGGGCCGTGCCGCTTTCTTT. Amino acids: CASSQTGGRAAFF.

This clonotype was found a few times. The chain employs TRBV27 and TRBJ2-3, with D perhaps TRBD2 (6 bases). Per the germline V gene, CDR1 is MNHEY and CDR2 is SMNVEV (reference sequence). Trimming removed 5 bases at V and 5 bases at J, with 8 bases between. This CDR3 region has 12 residues. In DNA form, the CDR3 reads TGTGCCAGCAGTGACGGGGGAGATACGCAGTATTTT. Translation gives CASSDGGDTQYF.

This clonotype came up a few times. The chain uses TRBV5-1 and TRBJ2-2; D ambiguous. The germline V gene has CDR1 SGHRS and CDR2 YFSETQ. The CDR3 loop spans 14 amino acids. Between the trimmed V and J ends, which lost 7 bases and 0 bases, there was a span of 10 bases. In DNA, the CDR3 is TGCGCCAGCGGAAGTCCCGCGAACACCGGGGAGCTGTTTTTT. Amino acid sequence: CASGSPANTGELFF.

This clonotype has at least ten counts. The rearrangement joins TRBV11-2 to TRBJ2-1, with D perhaps TRBD1 (6 bases). This CDR3 spans 16 amino acids. V was cut by 1 base and J by 6 bases, with 16 bases left in between. Germline V lookup: CDR1 SGHAT, CDR2 FQNNGV. In DNA form, the CDR3 reads TGTGCCAGCAGCTTAGCGTGGGGGCGAGGAGGCAATGAGCAGTTCTTC. It yields the protein CASSLAWGRGGNEQFF.

V is TRBV6-1 and J is TRBJ1-5; the D gene is possibly TRBD1 (5 bases). The CDR3 sequence is 18 residues long. Between the trimmed V and J ends, which lost 3 bases and 0 bases, there was a span of 18 bases. Germline V gives CDR1 MNHNS, CDR2 SASEGT. The CDR3 coding sequence is TGTGCCAGCAGTGAGCAGTTTGGGACGCACATTAGCAATCAGCCCCAGCATTTT. Its translation: CASSEQFGTHISNQPQHF.

This clonotype was found many times. This chain joins TRBV6-1 and TRBJ1-5, with a possible D match to TRBD1 (6 bases). The V and J ends lost 6 bases and 4 bases respectively, with 22 bases between them. Germline lookup yields CDR1 MNHNS and CDR2 SASEGT. The CDR3 is made up of 17 amino acids. The CDR3 bases are TGTGCCAGCAGCCTATCCACCCCCGGGGGCTCGAATCAGCCCCAGCATTTT. Translated, it gives CASSLSTPGGSNQPQHF.

The chain employs TRBV20-1 and TRBJ1-1; TRBD1 agrees at 9 bases. J was trimmed by 5 bases and V by 5 bases; bases with no gene match: 6. CDR1 and CDR2 (germline): DFQATT, SNEGSKA (reference sequence). The CDR3 length is 13 residues. This chain's CDR3 is CSAERTGVTEAFF. Written as DNA, the CDR3 is TGCAGTGCTGAAAGGACAGGGGTAACTGAAGCTTTCTTT.